The 27 T cell receptor beta chains below all came from one sample that was sequenced in a study of blood T cell repertoires in COVID-19. The repertoire was sequenced with immunoSEQ multiplex PCR; TCRdb's copy has only in-frame clones and lacks some. This repertoire shows over 100,000 clones, 65% to 90% found once; its top ten account for 4.8%. Specimen: peripheral blood. These receptors originate from a man aged 55 to 70 with acute or convalescent COVID-19.

The V and J genes are TRBV5-6 and TRBJ1-1; D is uncertain. CDR1 and CDR2 (germline): SGHDT, YYEEEE. V lost 5 bases, J lost 0 bases, and 11 bases lay in between. This CDR3 has 14 residues. The CDR3 region is CASSLGSLNTEAFF. In DNA, the CDR3 is TGTGCCAGCAGTCTCGGGAGCTTGAACACTGAAGCTTTCTTT.

The chain has TRBV5-1 and TRBJ2-4; possible D gene TRBD1, 5 bases. Trimming left V 1 base short and J 0 bases short, with 20 bases between. CDR1 is SGHRS and CDR2 is YFSETQ in the germline V gene. The CDR3 length is 19 residues. CDR3 protein: CASSLFVDSPGLAKNIQYF. The DNA for the CDR3 is TGCGCCAGCAGCTTGTTTGTCGATTCTCCAGGGTTAGCCAAAAACATTCAGTACTTC. The full variable domain, in which reference TRBV5-1 and TRBJ2-4 provide the parts outside the CDR3, is KAGVTQTPRYLIKTRGQQVTLSCSPISGHRSVSWYQQTPGQGLQFLFEYFSETQRNKGNFPGRFSGRQFSNSRSEMNVSTLELGDSALYLCASSLFVDSPGLAKNIQYFGAGTRLSVL.

This chain links TRBV4-1 with TRBJ2-3; possible D gene TRBD2, 6 bases. V gave up 2 bases and J gave up 3 bases, with 15 bases separating them. Germline CDR1 MGHRA, CDR2 YSYEKL. CDR3 size: 16 residues. The CDR3 DNA reads TGCGCCAGCAGCCAACCGGGGAGGTTGGGGACAGATACGCAGTATTTT. Its translation: CASSQPGRLGTDTQYF.

The chain recombines TRBV5-8 with TRBJ1-2; TRBD1 is a possible D gene (5 bases). This CDR3 is 15 amino acids long. V lost 3 bases and J lost 4, with 16 bases in between. Germline V lookup: CDR1 SGHTS, CDR2 YDEGEE. CDR3: CASSWKTAESYGYTF. The CDR3 DNA reads as TGTGCCAGCAGCTGGAAGACAGCAGAGTCCTATGGCTACACCTTC.

This chain joins TRBV6-5 and TRBJ1-2, with 9 bases aligning to TRBD1. CDR1 MNHEY and CDR2 SVGAGI come from the germline V gene. The CDR3 length is 16 residues. V dropped 2 bases and J dropped 4; count of bases not matched to a gene: 8. This CDR3 reads CASSYASGQGGYGYTF. The CDR3, as DNA: TGTGCCAGCAGTTACGCTTCGGGACAGGGTGGCTATGGCTACACCTTC.

This clone was seen once. The rearrangement uses TRBV25-1 and TRBJ1-6, with 7 bases fitting TRBD1. The germline CDR1 and CDR2 sequences are MGHDK and SYGVNS. Trimming cost V 5 bases and J 4 bases; bases outside gene matches: 5. CDR3 length: 15 residues. As DNA, the CDR3 is TGTGCCAGCAGTCCCGGGGACAGATATAATTCACCCCTCCACTTT. Translated: CASSPGDRYNSPLHF.

V is TRBV5-8 and J is TRBJ1-5; 7 bases map to TRBD1. The CDR3 extends over 14 amino acids. V shed 4 bases and J 4 bases; nucleotides not matched to a gene: 5. CDR1 is SGHTS and CDR2 is YDEGEE in the germline V gene. The CDR3 DNA follows: TGTGCCAGCAGCAATAGACAGGGAAATCAGCCCCAGCATTTT. Its translation: CASSNRQGNQPQHF.

This chain joins TRBV7-8 and TRBJ2-7; the match to TRBD2 covers 9 bases. CDR1 and CDR2 from the germline V gene are SGHVS and FQNEAQ. The CDR3 runs 16 residues. Trimming at V came to 4 bases and at J to 3 bases, leaving 10 bases not matched to a gene. This CDR3 reads CASSSPGLAKIYEQYF. The CDR3 DNA reads as TGTGCCAGCAGCTCTCCGGGACTAGCAAAAATCTACGAGCAGTACTTC.

The chain couples TRBV27 to TRBJ2-1, with a possible D match to TRBD1 (6 bases). Per germline, CDR1 MNHEY and CDR2 SMNVEV (reference sequence). The CDR3 consists of 16 residues. Trimming took 0 bases from V and 2 from J, leaving 11 bases between them. CDR3 protein: CASSLSGRGTYNEQFF. CDR3 sequence (DNA): TGTGCCAGCAGTTTATCGGGCAGGGGAACCTACAATGAGCAGTTCTTC.

This clone has a single count. The chain combines TRBV19 with TRBJ1-5; 9 nucleotides agree with TRBD1. The CDR3 spans 14 residues. Germline V gives CDR1 LNHDA, CDR2 SQIVND (reference sequence). V shed 6 bases, J shed 6 bases, and the junction held 6 bases outside the gene matches. The CDR3 sequence is CASRPQGAGQPQHF. The CDR3 coding sequence is TGTGCCAGTAGACCACAGGGGGCGGGTCAGCCCCAGCATTTT.

This chain uses TRBV7-2 with TRBJ2-2; D is ambiguous. The V end lost 1 base, the J end lost 7 bases, and 7 bases lay between the germline ends. The length of the CDR3 is 13 residues. In germline, CDR1 is SGHTA, CDR2 FQGNSA. CDR3 amino acids: CASSLGGLGELFF. The DNA of the CDR3 is TGTGCCAGCAGCTTAGGTGGGCTCGGGGAGCTGTTTTTT.

The chain is built from TRBV7-9 and TRBJ2-3; D might be TRBD2 (6 bases). V was clipped by 1 base and J by 7 bases, with 15 bases between them. The CDR3 has 15 amino acids. The germline gives CDR1 SEHNR, CDR2 FQNEAQ (reference sequence). The CDR3 coding sequence is TGTGCCAGCAGCTTAGAGGCGGGGAGCGTGAATACGCAGTATTTT. Translating gives CASSLEAGSVNTQYF.

This sequence joins TRBV6-5 and TRBJ1-4; D is ambiguous. The CDR3 is 15 residues long. V shed 8 bases and J shed 5 bases, with 18 bases lying between them. Germline CDR1 MNHEY, CDR2 SVGAGI. CDR3 amino acids: CASSSGIPENEKLFF. CDR3 nucleotide sequence: TGTGCCAGCTCCTCCGGGATCCCGGAAAATGAAAAACTGTTTTTT.

This clone was observed a few times. The chain couples TRBV27 to TRBJ2-2, with D hard to call. Germline CDR1 MNHEY, CDR2 SMNVEV (reference sequence). This CDR3 has 13 amino acids. V lost 4 bases, J lost 1 base, and 4 bases lay in between. The CDR3 protein is CASSSGNTGELFF. Here the CDR3 DNA reads TGTGCCAGCAGTTCAGGGAACACCGGGGAGCTGTTTTTT.

The chain joins TRBV27 to TRBJ2-2; the match to TRBD2 covers 7 bases. Germline lookup yields CDR1 MNHEY and CDR2 SMNVEV (reference sequence). The CDR3 is 15 amino acids. After removal of 4 bases from V and 5 bases from J, the junction contained 7 bases not matched to a gene. This chain's CDR3 is CASSWAGVGTGELFF. The CDR3 DNA follows: TGTGCCAGCAGTTGGGCGGGAGTGGGAACCGGGGAGCTGTTTTTT.

This rearrangement joins TRBV18 to TRBJ2-7; 7 bases align to TRBD1. Germline CDR1 is KGHSH and CDR2 is LQKENI. V was pared by 5 bases and J by 2 bases, with 12 bases of the junction left unmatched. The CDR3 runs to 16 residues. This chain's CDR3 is CASSSWDSRGAYEQYF. CDR3 DNA sequence: TGTGCCAGCTCAAGTTGGGACAGCAGGGGAGCCTACGAGCAGTACTTC. Based on the CDR3 plus reference TRBV18 and TRBJ2-7, the full variable domain is NAGVMQNPRHLVRRRGQEARLRCSPMKGHSHVYWYRQLPEEGLKFMVYLQKENIIDESGMPKERFSAEFPKEGPSILRIQQVVRGDSAAYFCASSSWDSRGAYEQYFGPGTRLTVT.

This clone was seen a handful of times. The chain has TRBV19 and TRBJ1-1, with D perhaps TRBD1 (6 bases). Per the germline V gene, CDR1 is LNHDA and CDR2 is SQIVND (reference sequence). Trimming took 7 bases from V and 6 from J, leaving 15 bases between them. CDR3 size: 13 residues. The CDR3 loop reads CASNHEGEAEAFF. The CDR3 DNA reads TGTGCCAGTAATCACGAGGGGGAAGCTGAAGCTTTCTTT.

The CDR3 DNA sequence: TGCGCCAGCTCCGTTTCCCGACAGGCGAACACTGAAGCTTTCTTT. Its translation is CASSVSRQANTEAFF. The chain combines TRBV5-1 with TRBJ1-1, with D possibly TRBD1 on 6 matching bases. V shed 7 bases and J shed 1 base, with 17 bases lying between them. The CDR3 spans 15 residues. Germline loops: CDR1 SGHRS, CDR2 YFSETQ.

The V call is TRBV2, the J call TRBJ2-7, with 10 bases lining up with TRBD1. Germline V gene sequence: CDR1 SNHLY, CDR2 FYNNEI. Germline trimming cut 3 bases from V and 3 bases from J; bases unmatched to any gene: 23. This CDR3 is built from 21 residues. The CDR3: CASSDDFGRDRGLSRSYEQYF. The CDR3 DNA reads as TGTGCCAGCAGTGACGATTTTGGCCGGGACAGGGGTTTGTCTCGCAGCTACGAGCAGTACTTC. Looking up the rest from reference TRBV2 and TRBJ2-7 gives the full variable domain: EPEVTQTPSHQVTQMGQEVILRCVPISNHLYFYWYRQILGQKVEFLVSFYNNEISEKSEIFDDQFSVERPDGSNFTLKIRSTKLEDSAMYFCASSDDFGRDRGLSRSYEQYFGPGTRLTVT.

The chain links TRBV19 to TRBJ2-7, with a tentative D call TRBD1 (6 bases). The germline V and J ends were trimmed by 1 base and 0 bases, with 10 bases remaining between them. Germline CDR1 is LNHDA and CDR2 is SQIVND (reference sequence). This CDR3 contains 15 residues. In nucleotides, the CDR3 is TGTGCCAGTAGTATAGGGTCGACAGGCTCCTACGAGCAGTACTTC. It is translated as CASSIGSTGSYEQYF.

This clone has more than one count but fewer than ten. The V call is TRBV10-3, the J call TRBJ1-2, with D hard to call. This CDR3 contains 13 residues. V was clipped by 0 bases and J by 8 bases, with 10 bases between them. Germline values: CDR1 ENHRY, CDR2 SYGVKD. DNA for the CDR3: TGTGCCATCAGTGAGTCACCGTTCCGGGGCTACACCTTC. Amino acid sequence: CAISESPFRGYTF.

The chain has TRBV19 and TRBJ2-1; 7 nucleotides align to TRBD1. The CDR3 is 15 amino acids. CDR1 is LNHDA, CDR2 SQIVND, per germline (reference sequence). Trimming at V came to 4 bases and at J to 5 bases, leaving 8 bases not matched to a gene. DNA for the CDR3: TGTGCCAGTAGTACCGACAGGGTAGGCGACAATGAGCAGTTCTTC. Its protein is CASSTDRVGDNEQFF.

This clone was found a few times. The V and J genes are TRBV14 and TRBJ1-1, with unresolved D. The V end was cut by 2 bases, the J end by 1 base, with 5 bases between. This CDR3 comprises 13 residues. Germline CDR1 SGHDN, CDR2 FVKESK. The CDR3 DNA reads as TGTGCCAGCAGCCAAACGCGGAACACTGAAGCTTTCTTT. Protein product: CASSQTRNTEAFF.

This clone was counted a few times. The CDR3 nucleotides are TGTGCCAGCAGGCCGACAGGGATCACTGAAGCTTTCTTT. Protein product: CASRPTGITEAFF. This chain joins TRBV6-5 and TRBJ1-1; 7 nucleotides align to TRBD1. The V and J ends lost 6 bases and 4 bases, in that order; junction bases with no gene match: 5. Germline V CDR1 and CDR2: MNHEY, SVGAGI. The CDR3 loop spans 13 amino acids.

As concerns this clone: Sequence at one end of the junction differs from germline and may be a read error. The rearrangement links TRBV7-8 to TRBJ1-2; the D is unclear. Looked up from germline, CDR1 is SGHVS and CDR2 is FQNEAQ. This CDR3 has 12 amino acids. CDR3 sequence (DNA): TGTGCCAGCAGCTTAGATGGTGGGAGAGGGATTTTC. Encoded protein: CASSLDGGRGIF.

This clone was recorded once. The chain has TRBV11-3 and TRBJ1-2, with 7 bases identical to TRBD1. The CDR3 totals 14 residues. The V and J ends lost 2 bases and 2 bases, in that order; junction bases with no gene match: 2. The germline V gene has CDR1 SGHNT and CDR2 YENEEA. The CDR3 nucleotides read TGTGCCAGCAGCTTATTGGGACAGAACTATGGCTACACCTTC. This encodes CASSLLGQNYGYTF.

V and J are TRBV5-6 and TRBJ2-2; D unclear. V was cut by 4 bases and J by 6 bases, with 10 bases left in between. CDR1 and CDR2 from the germline V gene are SGHDT and YYEEEE. The CDR3 has 13 amino acids. This chain's CDR3 is CASSLLSAGELFF. As DNA, the CDR3 is TGTGCCAGCAGCCTGCTGTCGGCCGGGGAGCTGTTTTTT.